Listed below are T cell receptor beta chains from one sample, sequenced in a study of cytomegalovirus exposure and HLA in healthy donors. Generated by immunoSEQ multiplex PCR, the TCRdb table keeps only in-frame clones and is missing some. The data show 85,000 to 95,000 clones, roughly 8.2% seen once. The sample comprised PBMCs. These receptors all stem from a man over 45 in good health and CMV-seronegative. CDR3s include the opening cysteine and the closing phenylalanine or tryptophan. The D gene is left open where the match is weak. Not all rows give a size; the values are once, few, many and, for expanded clones, a class.

few TRBJ1-5 NA TRBV6-1 15 CASSEWGDSNQPQHF TGTGCCAGCAGTGAATGGGGGGATAGCAATCAGCCCCAGCATTTT
NA TRBJ2-2 NA TRBV5-1 15 CASSFRGTNTGELFF TGCGCCAGCAGCTTCCGGGGGACGAACACCGGGGAGCTGTTTTTT
few TRBJ2-5 TRBD2 TRBV11-3 15 CASSSGLAKQETQYF TGTGCCAGCAGCTCGGGACTAGCGAAACAAGAGACCCAGTACTTC
NA TRBJ2-4 NA TRBV28 13 CASTLRGTDIQYF TGTGCCAGCACCCTGAGGGGGACGGACATTCAGTACTTC
few TRBJ2-7 NA TRBV19 15 CASSSTGILSYEQYF TGTGCCAGTAGTAGCACCGGGATCCTCTCCTACGAGCAGTACTTC
NA TRBJ2-3 TRBD1 TRBV28 17 CASTRTGNPFLPDTQYF TGTGCCAGCACACGGACAGGGAACCCCTTCCTGCCAGATACGCAGTATTTT
NA TRBJ1-1 NA TRBV5-6 14 CASSSNPGNTEAFF TGTGCCAGCAGCTCCAATCCGGGGAACACTGAAGCTTTCTTT
NA TRBJ2-3 NA TRBV7-2 13 CASSLLETDTQYF TGTGCCAGCAGCTTATTAGAGACAGATACGCAGTATTTT
NA TRBJ2-3 TRBD2 TRBV5-6 14 CASSLAASTDTQYF TGTGCCTCCTCACTAGCGGCGAGCACAGATACGCAGTATTTT
NA TRBJ1-2 TRBD1 TRBV27 15 CASSLGTGSSYGYTF TGTGCCAGCAGTCTCGGGACAGGGAGTAGCTATGGCTACACCTTC
few TRBJ2-1 TRBD2 TRBV7-3 18 CASSPQLAGEGSYNEQFF TGTGCCAGCAGCCCTCAACTAGCGGGAGAGGGATCCTACAATGAGCAGTTCTTC
few TRBJ2-1 NA TRBV10-3 13 CAIGGRSYNEQFF TGTGCCATCGGAGGGAGAAGCTACAATGAGCAGTTCTTC
NA TRBJ2-7 NA TRBV19 15 CASSTNLQGWGEQYF TGTGCCAGTAGTACAAACCTACAGGGTTGGGGCGAGCAGTACTTC
NA TRBJ2-7 NA TRBV10-3 14 CAISPAGRGGEQYF TGTGCCATCAGTCCGGCGGGGAGAGGAGGCGAGCAGTACTTC
few TRBJ2-5 NA TRBV5-6 13 CASSVGDQETQYF TGTGCCAGCAGCGTGGGAGACCAAGAGACCCAGTACTTC
few TRBJ1-1 TRBD1 TRBV2 14 CASINYRGNTEAFF TGTGCCAGCATTAATTACAGGGGTAACACTGAAGCTTTCTTT
NA TRBJ1-5 NA TRBV9 15 CASSVGIDSNQPQHF TGTGCCAGCAGCGTAGGAATAGATAGCAATCAGCCCCAGCATTTT
few TRBJ2-5 TRBD1 TRBV6-6 14 CASSGGTVQETQYF TGTGCCAGCAGTGGTGGGACAGTACAAGAGACCCAGTACTTC
NA TRBJ2-7 TRBD2 TRBV6-6 12 CASSRLAGEQYF TGTGCCAGCAGTCGACTAGCCGGTGAGCAGTACTTC
few TRBJ2-7 NA TRBV4-3 17 CASSSQGGSGSTYEQYF TGCGCCAGCTCGAGCCAGGGTGGTAGCGGCAGTACCTACGAGCAGTACTTC
few TRBJ1-5 TRBD1 TRBV4-1 15 CASSLNDRGYQPQHF TGCGCCAGCAGCCTTAACGACAGGGGTTATCAGCCCCAGCATTTT
few TRBJ1-5 NA TRBV7-9 13 CASSLEQNQPQHF TGTGCCAGCAGCTTAGAACAGAATCAGCCCCAGCATTTT